Sequencing of this TCR beta chain was carried out in a study of human T cells and chemical hapten exposure. This clonotype was seen more than once but under ten times. TCRdb ran MiXCR on the RACE reads and lists one entry per CDR3 protein. The data hold about 73,000 distinct CDR3 sequences, with 8.5% observed a single time. Time point in this sample: patch test 2, 6 weeks after DPC sensitization. The sample's treatment: therapeutic diphenylcyclopropenone sensitization with weekly scalp DPC. Alopecia patients between 18 and 70 years old and suitable for DPC were used as donors. Germline CDR1 reads SGHNT; CDR2 reads YYREEE (reference sequence). The CDR3 has 16 amino acids. The J segment lost 7 bases and the V segment lost 4 bases, leaving 13 bases of the junction unmatched.

The sequence was collected from a woman aged 45-65 years with alopecia areata. Some clones in this sample may be carry-over from other donors' samples. Source: whole blood, taken in connection with sensitization to the hapten diphenylcyclopropenone (DPC). This chain joins TRBV5-4 and TRBJ1-4; 7 bases map to TRBD1. The CDR3, as DNA: TGTGCCAGCAGCGGTGGGGAGACAGGGCCAAGTGAAAAACTGTTTTTT. This translates into CASSGGETGPSEKLFF.